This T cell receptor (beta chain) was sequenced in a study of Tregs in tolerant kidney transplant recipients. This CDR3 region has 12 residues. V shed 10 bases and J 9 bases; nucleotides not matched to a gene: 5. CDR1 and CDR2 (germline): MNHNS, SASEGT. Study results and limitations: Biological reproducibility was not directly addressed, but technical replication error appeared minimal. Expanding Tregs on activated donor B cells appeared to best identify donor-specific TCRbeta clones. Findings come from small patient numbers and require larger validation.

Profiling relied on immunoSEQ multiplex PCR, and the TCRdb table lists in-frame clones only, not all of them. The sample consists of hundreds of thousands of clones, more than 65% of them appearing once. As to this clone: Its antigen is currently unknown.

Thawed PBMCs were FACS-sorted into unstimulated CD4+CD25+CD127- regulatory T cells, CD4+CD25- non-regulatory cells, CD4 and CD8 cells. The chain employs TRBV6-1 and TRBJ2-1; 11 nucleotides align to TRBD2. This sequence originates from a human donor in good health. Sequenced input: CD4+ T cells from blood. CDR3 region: CAILGTSGEQFF. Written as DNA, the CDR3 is TGTGCCATCCTAGGGACTAGCGGTGAGCAGTTCTTC.